Detailed here is one TCR beta chain. Antigen unknown. Expansion with viral peptide pools was applied to antigen-specific CD4+ T cells by the ViraFEST assay prior to sequencing. Cells that had been cultured for 10 days were the source of isolated CD4+ T cells. According to the study, vaccine recipients showed no prior SARS-CoV-2 infection and negative nucleocapsid antibodies. The data were produced by immunoSEQ multiplex PCR, yet TCRdb's version contains in-frame clones alone and is incomplete. The repertoire holds 35,000 to 45,000 clones, about 66% seen once, with approximately 15% in the top ten. These data come from a study of vaccination effects on CD4 cells after COVID-19. Trimming pared 4 bases from V and 1 base from J, leaving 9 bases between. Per germline, CDR1 KGHDR and CDR2 SFDVKD. The CDR3 totals 14 residues.

The TCR sequence derives from a human donor who received a COVID-19 vaccine. The gene calls are TRBV24-1 and TRBJ2-5, with unresolved D. The sequencing used CD4+ T cells from PBMCs cultured with HCoV-OC43 spike peptides, collected before COVID-19 vaccination. Subset in this sample: HCoV-OC43 spike overlapping peptide pool stimulation. The DNA for the CDR3 is TGTGCCACCAGTGACCCCGGAGTCCAAGAGACCCAGTACTTC. It is translated as CATSDPGVQETQYF.